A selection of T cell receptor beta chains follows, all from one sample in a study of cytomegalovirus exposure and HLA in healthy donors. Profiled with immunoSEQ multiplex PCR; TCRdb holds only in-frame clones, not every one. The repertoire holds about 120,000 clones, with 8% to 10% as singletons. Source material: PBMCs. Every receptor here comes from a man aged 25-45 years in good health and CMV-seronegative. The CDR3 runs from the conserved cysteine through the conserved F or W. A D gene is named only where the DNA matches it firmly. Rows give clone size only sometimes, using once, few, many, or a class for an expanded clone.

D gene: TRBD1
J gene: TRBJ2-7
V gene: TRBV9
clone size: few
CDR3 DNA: TGTGCCAGCAGCGTTTCGACAGGGATCGACGAGCAGTACTTC
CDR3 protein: CASSVSTGIDEQYF

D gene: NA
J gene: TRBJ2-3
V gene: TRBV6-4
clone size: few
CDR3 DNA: TGTGCCAGCAGTGCGGGAGACACAGATACGCAGTATTTT
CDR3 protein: CASSAGDTDTQYF

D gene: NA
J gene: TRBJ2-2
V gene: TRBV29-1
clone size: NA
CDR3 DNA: TGCAGCGTTGCTCAGAGGAGCACCGGGGAGCTGTTTTTT
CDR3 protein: CSVAQRSTGELFF

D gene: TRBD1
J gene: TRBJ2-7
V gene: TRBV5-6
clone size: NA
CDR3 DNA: TGTGCCAGCAGCTTGGGAACCGGGACAGAAACCTACGAGCAGTACTTC
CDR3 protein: CASSLGTGTETYEQYF

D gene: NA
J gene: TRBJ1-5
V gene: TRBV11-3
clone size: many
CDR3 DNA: TGTGCCAGCAGCTTAGGAGTCAATCAGCCCCAGCATTTT
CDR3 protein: CASSLGVNQPQHF

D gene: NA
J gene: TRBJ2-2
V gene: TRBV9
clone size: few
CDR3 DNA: TGTGCCAGCAGCGTAGTGAGACAGAACACCGGGGAGCTGTTTTTT
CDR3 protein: CASSVVRQNTGELFF

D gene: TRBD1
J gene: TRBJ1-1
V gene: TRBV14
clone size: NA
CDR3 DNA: TGTGCCAGCAGCCGAGACAGGGGCACTGAAGCTTTCTTT
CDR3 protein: CASSRDRGTEAFF

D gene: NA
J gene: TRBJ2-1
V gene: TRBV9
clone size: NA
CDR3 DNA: TGTGCCAGCAGCGAAGACTCGCCCTATGAGCAGTTCTTC
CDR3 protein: CASSEDSPYEQFF

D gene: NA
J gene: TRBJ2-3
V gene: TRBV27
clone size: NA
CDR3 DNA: TGTGCCAGCAGTTCGATGACAGTCACAGATACGCAGTATTTT
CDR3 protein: CASSSMTVTDTQYF

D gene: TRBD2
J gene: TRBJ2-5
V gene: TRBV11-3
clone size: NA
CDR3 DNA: TGTGCCAGCAGCCGGGCGGGGGGCCCAGAGACCCAGTACTTC
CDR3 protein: CASSRAGGPETQYF

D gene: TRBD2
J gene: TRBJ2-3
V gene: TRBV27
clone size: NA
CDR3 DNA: TGTGCCAGCGGCGGGACTAGAGGGACGGCAGATACGCAGTATTTT
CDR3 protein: CASGGTRGTADTQYF

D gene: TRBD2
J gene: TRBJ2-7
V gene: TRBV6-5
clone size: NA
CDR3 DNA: TGTGCCAGCAGTTCCGGGACTAGCGGGAGGTCCGAGCAGTACTTC
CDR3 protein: CASSSGTSGRSEQYF